This T cell receptor (beta chain) was sequenced for a study of T cells in Graves' hyperthyroidism and ophthalmopathy. The CDR3 extends over 15 amino acids. V trimming: 2 bases; J trimming: 2 bases; junction bases outside the gene matches: 1. Germline V gene data show CDR1 as LGHDT and CDR2 as YNNKEL (reference sequence). TCR beta CDR3 sequences were amplified from RNA transcripts. TCR CDR3 regions were first amplified by RT-PCR with HTBI primers. TCRdb re-derived calls from the multiplex PCR reads in MiXCR, one entry per CDR3 protein. The sample lists roughly 380,000 distinct CDR3 sequences; 11% to 15% were seen once. This clonotype showed up many times.

This sequence joins TRBV3-1 and TRBJ2-1; the match to TRBD2 covers 9 bases. The TCR was taken from a woman aged 55-69 years with Graves' hyperthyroidism. Input material: blood. In nucleotides, the CDR3 is TGTGCCAGCAGCCAAATAGCGGGGGCCTACAATGAGCAGTTCTTC. This encodes CASSQIAGAYNEQFF.